The T cell receptor (beta chain) described here comes from a study of T cells in Graves' hyperthyroidism and ophthalmopathy. Across the study: Pretreatment peripheral blood was obtained at initial diagnosis.

RNA transcripts were the template for amplifying TCR beta CDR3 regions. An initial round of RT-PCR targeting the TCR CDR3 relied on the HTBI primer set. One entry per CDR3 protein results from TCRdb running MiXCR on the multiplex PCR reads. In the table there are nearly 750,000 distinct CDR3 sequences, around 40% of which are singletons. The CDR3 totals 12 residues. Trimming removed 5 bases at V and 4 bases at J, with 7 bases between. Looked up from germline, CDR1 is SEHNR and CDR2 is FQNEAQ (reference sequence). The TCR sequence derives from a woman aged 40 to 55 with Graves' hyperthyroidism. The sequenced sample consisted of blood. The V gene is TRBV7-9, the J gene TRBJ2-3; no firm D call. The CDR3, as DNA: TGTGCCAGCAGCCAAGTATCAGATACGCAGTATTTT. It yields the protein CASSQVSDTQYF. The full variable domain, with the rest looked up from reference TRBV7-9 and TRBJ2-3, is DTGVSQNPRHKITKRGQNVTFRCDPISEHNRLYWYRQTLGQGPEFLTYFQNEAQLEKSRLLSDRFSAERPKGSFSTLEIQRTEQGDSAMYLCASSQVSDTQYFGPGTRLTVL.